This is a list of T cell receptor beta chains from one sample in a study of cytomegalovirus exposure and HLA in healthy donors. The assay was immunoSEQ multiplex PCR, and TCRdb's table has in-frame clones only and misses some. The table lists some 150,000 clones, 79% of them singletons. The specimen was PBMCs. The receptors stem from a man aged 25 to 40 in good health and CMV-seropositive. The CDR3 runs from the conserved cysteine through the conserved F or W. The D gene is left open where the match is weak. For some rows the clone size is stated as once, few or many, or as a class when expanded; others skip it.

>TRBV6-1|TRBJ2-2|.|TRBD2
CASSDVLAGIRELFF
TGTGCCAGCAGTGACGTTCTAGCGGGGATTAGGGAGCTGTTTTTT
>TRBV11-1|TRBJ2-2|.|.
CASSPQSTGVITAGELFF
TGTGCCAGCAGCCCTCAGAGTACAGGCGTTATCACTGCCGGGGAGCTGTTTTTT
>TRBV5-1|TRBJ2-1|.|TRBD2
CASSLWREGPKHNEQFF
TGCGCCAGCAGCTTATGGCGGGAGGGCCCGAAACACAATGAGCAGTTCTTC
>TRBV27|TRBJ2-7|.|TRBD2
CASSPRLAGSSSEQYF
TGTGCCAGCAGTCCTCGACTAGCGGGATCATCATCCGAGCAGTACTTC
>TRBV28|TRBJ1-2|.|.
CASSGGLTSNYGYTF
TGTGCCAGTTCCGGAGGACTTACGTCTAACTATGGCTACACCTTC
>TRBV6-1|TRBJ2-1|.|.
CASRREGNEQFF
TGTGCCAGCAGGAGGGAAGGCAATGAGCAGTTCTTC
>TRBV7-2|TRBJ1-5|.|.
CASSLGGGVGRPQHF
TGTGCCAGCAGCTTGGGGGGAGGCGTGGGAAGGCCCCAGCATTTT
>TRBV6-1|TRBJ2-3|once|TRBD2
CASSESFLAGGGTDTQYF
TGTGCCAGCAGTGAATCCTTTTTAGCGGGAGGGGGGACAGATACGCAGTATTTT
>TRBV7-7|TRBJ2-2|.|TRBD1
CASSSYRGDGELFF
TGTGCCAGCAGCTCATACAGGGGGGACGGGGAGCTGTTTTTT
>TRBV27|TRBJ1-2|.|.
CASSFGSSPGGYTF
TGTGCCAGCAGTTTTGGGTCTAGCCCGGGGGGCTACACCTTC
>TRBV5-4|TRBJ2-7|.|.
CASSLKGGYEQYF
TGTGCCAGCAGCTTGAAAGGGGGCTACGAGCAGTACTTC
>TRBV6-5|TRBJ1-2|.|.
CASSVEGGFGYTF
TGTGCCAGCAGTGTGGAGGGAGGCTTTGGCTACACCTTC
>TRBV28|TRBJ2-5|.|.
CASSLTPWGETQYF
TGTGCCAGCAGTTTAACACCCTGGGGCGAGACCCAGTACTTC